Shown below are 3 T cell receptor beta chains from a single sample sequenced in a study of blood T cell repertoires in COVID-19. Some clones are missing from TCRdb's copy, which holds only in-frame ones; the method was immunoSEQ multiplex PCR. The sample includes 140,000 to 150,000 clones, about 92% of them seen just once. The sequenced material came from peripheral blood. These receptors originate from a human donor in a cohort sampled during active COVID-19.

This clone came up a few times. The chain joins TRBV5-6 to TRBJ1-5, with D maybe TRBD1 (5 bases). There are 15 residues in the CDR3. Trimming took off 2 bases at V and 2 bases at J, with 11 bases between the two ends. Germline CDR1 reads SGHDT; CDR2 reads YYEEEE. In nucleotides, the CDR3 is TGTGCCAGCAGCTTTAGGGGTTTCGGCAATCAGCCCCAGCATTTT. Amino acid sequence: CASSFRGFGNQPQHF.

As regards this clone: A much larger clone sits a single nucleotide away, making a read error possible. The rearrangement uses TRBV6-4 and TRBJ2-3; 10 bases are shared with TRBD2. V gave up 0 bases and J gave up 4 bases; unmatched junction bases: 1. This CDR3 comprises 15 residues. Germline assignment: CDR1 MRHNA and CDR2 SNTAGT. The CDR3 DNA reads as TGTGCCAGCAGTGACTCTAGCGGGGGGCCAGATACGCAGTATTTT. It encodes CASSDSSGGPDTQYF.

CDR3 bases: TGTGCCAGTAGTACCCGACAGCGTTCCACCTACGAGCAGTACTTC. It specifies CASSTRQRSTYEQYF. The chain carries TRBV19 and TRBJ2-7; a possible D gene is TRBD1 (5 bases). V lost 4 bases, J lost 2 bases, and 15 bases lay in between. Germline lookup yields CDR1 LNHDA and CDR2 SQIVND (reference sequence). The CDR3 runs 15 residues.